A single sample is the source of the 10 T cell receptor beta chains below, sequenced in a study of T-cell memory formation after mild COVID-19. TCRdb re-derived calls from the 5' RACE reads in MiXCR, one entry per CDR3 protein. The table has about 350,000 distinct CDR3 sequences, roughly an eighth seen once. Specimen: PBMCs or a T cell subset sorted from them (not recorded which). Every receptor here comes from a man between 18 and 35 years old who had mild COVID-19 (a few samples of this study predate the infection). Cell type and time point are not known.

This clonotype has ten or more counts. V usage is TRBV18 and J usage is TRBJ1-2; D is possibly TRBD1 (5 bases). The germline V gene has CDR1 KGHSH and CDR2 LQKENI. CDR3 size: 14 residues. The ends were cut back, 6 bases at V and 4 bases at J, with 15 bases in the middle. As DNA, the CDR3 is TGTGCCAGCTCCCCCGGGACGGGCATCTATGGCTACACCTTC. Protein sequence: CASSPGTGIYGYTF. The whole variable domain, filled in from reference TRBV18 and TRBJ1-2, reads NAGVMQNPRHLVRRRGQEARLRCSPMKGHSHVYWYRQLPEEGLKFMVYLQKENIIDESGMPKERFSAEFPKEGPSILRIQQVVRGDSAAYFCASSPGTGIYGYTFGSGTRLTVV.

This clonotype was detected only a few times. The chain couples TRBV7-2 to TRBJ2-6; 7 bases map to TRBD2. Germline CDR1 is SGHTA and CDR2 is FQGNSA. This CDR3 comprises 16 residues. Unmatched junction bases numbered 9, after V lost 8 bases and J lost 2 bases. CDR3 nucleotides: TGTGCCAGCCAGAGGGCGGGGGTCGCTGGGGCCAACGTCCTGACTTTC. This translates into CASQRAGVAGANVLTF.

This clonotype was observed a few times. The V and J genes are TRBV20-1 and TRBJ1-1; 9 bases are a match to TRBD1. With V trimmed by 1 base and J by 4 bases, 1 base remained unmatched. Germline CDR1 is DFQATT and CDR2 is SNEGSKA (reference sequence). The CDR3 has 13 residues. CDR3 sequence: CSARAGQGTEAFF. The CDR3 region has the DNA TGCAGTGCTAGAGCGGGACAGGGCACTGAAGCTTTCTTT.

The sample holds a few counts of this clonotype. The chain carries TRBV7-9 and TRBJ1-6; maybe TRBD1 (6 bases). The CDR3 has 18 amino acids. Germline-derived CDR1 and CDR2 are SEHNR and FQNEAQ (reference sequence). V was cut by 7 bases and J by 8 bases, with 27 bases left in between. The CDR3 coding sequence is TGTGCCAGCAAGACTCAGGGATCACAGGGTCCTATTGATTCACCCCTCCACTTT. This codes for CASKTQGSQGPIDSPLHF.

The sample holds a few counts of this clonotype. The rearrangement joins TRBV6-6 to TRBJ2-5; TRBD2 matches at 9 bases. The germline CDR1 and CDR2 sequences are MNHNY and SVGAGI (reference sequence). The CDR3 covers 15 residues. V trimming: 1 base; J trimming: 5 bases; junction bases outside the gene matches: 5. CDR3 DNA sequence: TGTGCCAGCAGTTACTTTCGGAGCGGGGGGGAGACCCAGTACTTC. This translates into CASSYFRSGGETQYF.

This clonotype appeared a few times. The chain couples TRBV19 to TRBJ2-1; D gene ambiguous. CDR1 is LNHDA, CDR2 SQIVND, per germline (reference sequence). This CDR3 has 12 amino acids. V lost 6 bases, J lost 2 bases, and 5 bases lay in between. The CDR3 nucleotides read TGTGCCAGTAGCCTCCCCTACAATGAGCAGTTCTTC. Its translation is CASSLPYNEQFF.

This clonotype turned up a few times. This chain joins TRBV6-5 and TRBJ2-4, with TRBD2 matching 8 bases. J was trimmed by 8 bases and V by 5 bases; bases with no gene match: 8. The CDR3 is 14 residues long. Germline V CDR1 and CDR2: MNHEY, SVGAGI. CDR3 residues: CASSRSGGRDIQYF. DNA of the CDR3: TGTGCCAGCAGTCGAAGCGGGGGTCGAGACATTCAGTACTTC.

V and J are TRBV7-2 and TRBJ1-1, with D perhaps TRBD1 (6 bases). The germline V gene encodes CDR1 SGHTA and CDR2 FQGNSA. CDR3 length equals 16 residues. Trimming removed 3 bases at V and 0 bases at J, with 14 bases between. The CDR3 region is CASSLYAYRVNTEAFF. In DNA, the CDR3 is TGTGCCAGCAGCTTGTATGCGTACAGGGTGAACACTGAAGCTTTCTTT.

The V call is TRBV2, the J call TRBJ1-1; D is ambiguous. Germline values: CDR1 SNHLY, CDR2 FYNNEI. The V gene lost 6 bases and the J gene lost 3 bases, with 11 bases spanning the gap. The CDR3 sequence is 13 residues long. Here the CDR3 reads CASRFGEHTEAFF. CDR3 coding DNA: TGTGCCAGCAGGTTTGGGGAACACACTGAAGCTTTCTTT.

This clonotype has only a few counts. The genes are TRBV7-6 and TRBJ1-3; no clear D gene. V lost 1 base, J lost 0 bases, and 10 bases lay in between. The germline V gene has CDR1 SGHVS and CDR2 FNYEAQ. The CDR3 length is 16 residues. CDR3 sequence: CASSLVPTGSGNTIYF. In DNA form, the CDR3 reads TGTGCCAGCAGCTTAGTCCCGACGGGCTCTGGAAACACCATATATTTT.